This T cell receptor beta chain was identified during a study of blood T cell repertoires in COVID-19. About the research overall: Samples representing acute and convalescent COVID-19 were sourced from the United States, Italy and Spain.

This clone has only a few counts. Sequenced by immunoSEQ multiplex PCR; TCRdb stores in-frame clones only, minus some. The repertoire has 250,000 to 300,000 clones, more than 80% of them found once; the top ten carry roughly 1.1%. CDR1 MDHEN and CDR2 SYDVKM come from the germline V gene. The CDR3 runs 13 residues. The trim removed 10 bases at V and 3 bases at J, leaving 5 bases unmatched. Recruitment covered over 20 US areas and drew participants whose ages spanned roughly 18 to 89 years. Clinical history as reported by participants underpinned cohort assignment. Symptom resolution, clearance, or two negative PCRs marked donors in Cohort 3 as recovered.

Input material: PBMCs or T cells enriched from blood (not recorded which). The receptor's source is a woman aged 25 to 39 who had recovered from COVID-19. V usage is TRBV28 and J usage is TRBJ2-7; 11 positions agree with TRBD1. This CDR3 is CATYGTGGYEQYF. The CDR3 DNA follows: TGTGCCACCTACGGGACAGGGGGCTACGAGCAGTACTTC. The full variable domain, with the rest looked up from reference TRBV28 and TRBJ2-7, is DVKVTQSSRYLVKRTGEKVFLECVQDMDHENMFWYRQDPGLGLRLIYFSYDVKMKEKGDIPEGYSVSREKKERFSLILESASTNQTSMYLCATYGTGGYEQYFGPGTRLTVT.